The text below deals with one TCR beta chain. The sample is drawn from a study of blood T cell repertoires in COVID-19. Study in general: The origin of the acute and convalescent COVID-19 samples was the United States, Italy and Spain.

The age range of participants was 18 to 89 years, with residence in about 25 US areas. The CDR3 loop spans 18 amino acids. CDR1 and CDR2 (germline): GTSNPN, SVGIG (reference sequence). V gave up 3 bases and J gave up 1 base; unmatched junction bases: 16. Per the original methods: Nucleated cell counts were estimated from reference gene primer amplification. The data were produced by immunoSEQ multiplex PCR, yet TCRdb's version contains in-frame clones alone and is incomplete. The DNA was the basis for D and trimming; V, J and clone size are from that table. The repertoire holds about 400,000 clones, with about 90% as singletons.

Sequencing input: PBMCs or T cells enriched from blood (not recorded which). This receptor was identified in a woman aged 25 to 39 who had recovered from COVID-19. V gene TRBV30 combines with J gene TRBJ1-1, with TRBD1 matching 8 bases. The CDR3 DNA reads TGTGCCTGGAGGTCAATGGGCAGGGGGCGAGGAGGGAACACTGAAGCTTTCTTT. As protein: CAWRSMGRGRGGNTEAFF.